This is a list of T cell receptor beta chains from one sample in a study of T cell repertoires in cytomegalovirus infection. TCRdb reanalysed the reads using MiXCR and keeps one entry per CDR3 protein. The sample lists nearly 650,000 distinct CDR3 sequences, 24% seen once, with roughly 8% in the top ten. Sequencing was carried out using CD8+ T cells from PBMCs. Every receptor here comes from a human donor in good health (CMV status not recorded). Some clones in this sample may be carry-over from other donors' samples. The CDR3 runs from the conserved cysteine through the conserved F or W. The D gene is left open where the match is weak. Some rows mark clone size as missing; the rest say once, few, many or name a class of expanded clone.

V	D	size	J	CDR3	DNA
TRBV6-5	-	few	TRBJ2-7	CASSYFGSYEQYF	TGTGCCAGCAGCTACTTCGGGTCCTACGAGCAGTACTTC
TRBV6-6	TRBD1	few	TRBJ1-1	CASTGQGTEAFF	TGTGCCAGCACCGGACAGGGTACTGAAGCTTTCTTT
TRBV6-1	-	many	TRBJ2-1	CASSPRMGRESGHYNEQFF	TGTGCCAGCAGTCCCCGGATGGGAAGGGAATCAGGCCACTACAATGAGCAGTTCTTC
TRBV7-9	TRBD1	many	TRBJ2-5	CASSPRTGQEMETQYF	TGTGCCAGCAGCCCCCGGACAGGGCAAGAGATGGAGACCCAGTACTTC
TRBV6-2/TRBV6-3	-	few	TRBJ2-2	CASSYSGAQPGELFF	TGTGCCAGCAGTTACTCAGGGGCCCAACCCGGGGAGCTGTTTTTT
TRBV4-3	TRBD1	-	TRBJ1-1	CASSQGGGIFEAFF	TGCGCCAGCAGCCAGGGAGGGGGCATCTTTGAAGCTTTCTTT
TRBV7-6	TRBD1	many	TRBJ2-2	CASSLDPTGGYTGELFF	TGTGCCAGCAGCTTAGACCCTACAGGGGGCTACACCGGGGAGCTGTTTTTT
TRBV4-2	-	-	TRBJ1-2	CASSQFPGQDGYTF	TGTGCCAGCAGCCAATTCCCAGGCCAGGACGGCTACACCTTC
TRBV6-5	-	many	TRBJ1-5	CASSSSEAKLNQPQHF	TGTGCCAGCAGTTCCTCCGAGGCCAAACTTAATCAGCCCCAGCATTTT
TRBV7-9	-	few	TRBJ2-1	CASSLVVRGKGWQFF	TGTGCCAGCAGCTTGGTTGTCAGGGGAAAGGGATGGCAGTTCTTC
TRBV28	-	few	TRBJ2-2	CASSFRGTSKSTGELFF	TGTGCCAGCAGTTTTAGAGGAACATCCAAGAGCACCGGGGAGCTGTTTTTT
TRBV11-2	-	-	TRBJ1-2	CASSLDMGFAIYGYTF	TGTGCCAGCAGCTTAGATATGGGTTTCGCTATCTATGGCTACACCTTC
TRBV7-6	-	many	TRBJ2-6	CASLGVDSGANVLTF	TGTGCCAGCCTAGGGGTCGACTCTGGGGCCAACGTCCTGACTTTC
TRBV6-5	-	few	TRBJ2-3	CASSYGLASITDTQYF	TGTGCCAGCAGTTACGGGCTAGCCTCAATCACAGATACGCAGTATTTT
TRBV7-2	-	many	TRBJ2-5	CASSLDSETQYF	TGTGCCAGCAGCTTAGATTCAGAGACCCAGTACTTC
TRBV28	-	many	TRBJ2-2	CASSTGGAGELFF	TGTGCCAGCAGTACAGGGGGGGCCGGGGAGCTGTTTTTT
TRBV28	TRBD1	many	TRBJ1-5	CASSGTVNQPQHF	TGTGCCAGCAGTGGGACAGTTAATCAGCCCCAGCATTTT
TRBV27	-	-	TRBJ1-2	CASSLSAGTRGYYF	TGTGCCAGCAGTTTATCTGCGGGGACTCGAGGCTACTACTTC
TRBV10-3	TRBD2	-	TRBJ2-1	CAISEAGDRSYNEQFF	TGTGCCATCAGTGAGGCGGGGGACCGCTCCTACAATGAGCAGTTCTTC
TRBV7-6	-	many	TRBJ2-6	CASSSRGPGANVLTF	TGTGCCAGCAGCTCGAGGGGACCTGGGGCCAACGTCCTGACTTTC
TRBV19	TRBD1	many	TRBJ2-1	CASNPGGSYNEQFF	TGTGCCAGTAACCCAGGGGGCTCCTACAATGAGCAGTTCTTC
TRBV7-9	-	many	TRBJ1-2	CASTPGNYGYTF	TGTGCCAGCACCCCAGGGAACTATGGCTACACCTTC
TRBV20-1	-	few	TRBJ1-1	CSARDRGPNTEAFF	TGCAGTGCTAGAGATCGAGGGCCGAACACTGAAGCTTTCTTT
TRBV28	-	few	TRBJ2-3	CASGGTSFLAQYF	TGTGCCAGCGGGGGGACTTCTTTCCTGGCGCAGTATTTT
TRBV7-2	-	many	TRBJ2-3	CASSSPRDGWGTDTQYF	TGTGCCAGCAGCTCACCCCGGGACGGGTGGGGCACAGATACGCAGTATTTT
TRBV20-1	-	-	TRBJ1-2	CSAPVGEHYGYTF	TGCAGTGCGCCAGTTGGTGAACATTATGGCTACACCTTC
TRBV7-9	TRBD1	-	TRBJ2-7	CASSLNRGADYEQYF	TGTGCCAGCAGTTTAAACAGGGGAGCTGACTACGAGCAGTACTTC
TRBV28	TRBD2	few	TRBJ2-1	CASSFPASGGPTYNEQFF	TGTGCCAGCAGTTTCCCAGCTAGCGGGGGCCCTACCTACAATGAGCAGTTCTTC
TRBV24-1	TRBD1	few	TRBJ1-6	CATSAGTGENPLHF	TGTGCCACCAGTGCCGGGACAGGGGAAAACCCCCTCCACTTT
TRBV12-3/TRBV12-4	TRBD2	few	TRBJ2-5	CASRPFAGGPRETQYF	TGTGCCAGCAGACCTTTTGCGGGGGGGCCCCGGGAGACCCAGTACTTC
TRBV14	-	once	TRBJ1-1	CASSQDMDSFMNTEAFF	TGTGCCAGCAGCCAAGATATGGACAGCTTCATGAACACTGAAGCTTTCTTT
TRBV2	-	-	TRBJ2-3	CASSEENERDSTDTQYF	TGTGCCAGCAGTGAAGAGAATGAGAGGGACAGCACAGATACGCAGTATTTT
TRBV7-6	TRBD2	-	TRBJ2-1	CANSLGSGGAYNEQFF	TGTGCCAACAGCTTAGGGAGCGGGGGGGCTTACAATGAGCAGTTCTTC
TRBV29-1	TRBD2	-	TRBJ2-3	CSVGGTSGGKRTDTQYF	TGCAGCGTTGGTGGGACTAGCGGGGGGAAACGCACAGATACGCAGTATTTT
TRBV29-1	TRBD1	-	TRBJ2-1	CSVEGQSGNEQFF	TGCAGCGTTGAGGGACAGAGCGGCAATGAGCAGTTCTTC
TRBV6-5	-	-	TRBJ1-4	CASGYGGLGREKLFF	TGTGCCAGCGGTTATGGGGGTTTGGGGCGTGAAAAACTGTTTTTT